This record concerns one T cell receptor (beta chain) sequence. Its cognate antigen is unknown. The time point denotes: week 47, end of study. The vaccine gave 300 ug of a 20-mer mutant IDH1 peptide subcutaneously per dose. There were new WHO grade 3 or 4 astrocytomas in the donors, and these were IDH1-mutant and ATRX-lost. This entry is derived from a study of a mutant IDH1 vaccine in newly diagnosed glioma. The wider study: Patients previously underwent radiotherapy, temozolomide, or both, and most underwent both.

CDR3 length: 16 amino acids. Germline CDR1 LNHNV, CDR2 YYDKDF (reference sequence). Deletions cut 6 bases from V and 2 bases from J, with 18 bases between. Here immunoSEQ multiplex PCR was the method, and the copy in TCRdb shows in-frame clones only, minus some. This sample carries approximately 60,000 clones, around 83% of them seen once, and the ten largest clones take around 3.5%. Whole-study findings and limits: Seemingly, top peripheral T cell clonotype changes bore no relation to pseudoprogression.

This sample comprised PBMCs, obtained from a glioma patient whose treatment included an IDH1 peptide vaccine. This chain connects TRBV15 to TRBJ2-3; possible D gene TRBD1, 7 bases. This clonotype originated in a woman aged 50 to 60 with glioma. CDR3 region: CATRRQAGGFTDTQYF. In DNA form, the CDR3 reads TGTGCCACCAGGAGACAAGCAGGGGGGTTCACAGATACGCAGTATTTT. The variable domain in full, completed from reference TRBV15 and TRBJ2-3, reads DAMVIQNPRYQVTQFGKPVTLSCSQTLNHNVMYWYQQKSSQAPKLLFHYYDKDFNNEADTPDNFQSRRPNTSFCFLDIRSPGLGDTAMYLCATRRQAGGFTDTQYFGPGTRLTVL.